The count of the clone carrying this T cell receptor beta chain is one. This specimen belongs to a study of T cell changes during pregnancy in multiple sclerosis. The table came from immunoSEQ multiplex PCR; TCRdb's copy has only in-frame clones and leaves some out. The table lists some 60,000 clones, more than 90% of them singletons. Germline CDR1 reads SGHRS; CDR2 reads YFSETQ. There are 14 residues in the CDR3. Between the trimmed V and J ends, which lost 3 bases and 5 bases, there was a span of 14 bases. Here the sequenced sample was peripheral blood, taken in the first trimester of pregnancy. The V call is TRBV5-1, the J call TRBJ1-1; weak D call: TRBD1 (6 bases). The clonotype was recovered from a female donor in good health, enrolled as a control in a pregnancy study. In DNA, the CDR3 is TGCGCCAGCAGCTCAGAAGGACAGCGGACTGAAGCTTTCTTT. The encoded protein is CASSSEGQRTEAFF.